The subject of this entry is one TCR beta chain. Its target is unknown. The record originates from a study of cytomegalovirus exposure and HLA in healthy donors. The CDR3 totals 13 residues. V was clipped by 4 bases and J by 11 bases; unmatched bases: 9. From germline, CDR1 is MDHEN and CDR2 SYDVKM. Both 60 Vbeta primers and 13 Jbeta primers went into the PCR. Libraries were prepared by immunoSEQ multiplex PCR; TCRdb keeps only in-frame clonotypes and omits some of them. The sample lists tens of thousands of clones; roughly 73% were seen once. Nominally healthy donors were sampled, though unrecorded immune exposures were likely. Findings and caveats of the study: Testing in vitro showed a few CMV-associated chains specific for CMV antigens. Relative to equally common others, HLA-associated TCR beta chains showed greater clonal expansion in a later analysis.

The sequenced sample consisted of PBMCs. This sequence was found in a woman aged 40 to 55 in good health and CMV-seropositive. The chain links TRBV28 to TRBJ1-1, with 8 nucleotides matching TRBD1. CDR3 DNA: TGTGCCAGCAGTTCGCCTGGACAGGGTTACGCTTTCTTT. It translates to CASSSPGQGYAFF. The full variable domain, its missing parts supplied by reference TRBV28 and TRBJ1-1, is DVKVTQSSRYLVKRTGEKVFLECVQDMDHENMFWYRQDPGLGLRLIYFSYDVKMKEKGDIPEGYSVSREKKERFSLILESASTNQTSMYLCASSSPGQGYAFFGQGTRLTVV.